One and the same sample provided the 15 T cell receptor beta chains below, sequenced in a study of T-cell reconstitution after alpha-beta-depleted transplantation in children. TCRbeta library construction was performed incorporating unique molecular identifiers. TCRdb called the PCR reads again in MiXCR, with one record for every CDR3 protein. The sample records approximately 300,000 distinct CDR3 sequences, around a tenth being singletons. This material consisted of PBMCs, taken before TCRalphabeta/CD19-depleted stem cell transplant. These receptors all come from a boy under two years old with acute myeloid leukemia, due to receive a stem cell transplant.

This clonotype was detected ten times or more. The genes are TRBV28 and TRBJ2-7, with D possibly called TRBD1 or TRBD2 (5 bases each). The V and J ends lost 3 bases and 5 bases respectively, with 17 bases between them. Per the germline V gene, CDR1 is MDHEN and CDR2 is SYDVKM. This CDR3 has 15 amino acids. The CDR3 nucleotides are TGTGCCAGCAGTTTCCCTCGGGACCGGGGAAACGAGCAGTACTTC. Its protein is CASSFPRDRGNEQYF.

The rearrangement links TRBV12-3 or TRBV12-4 to TRBJ2-5, with TRBD2 matching over 11 bases. There are 15 residues in the CDR3. Trimming took 5 bases from V and 5 from J; bases not matched to a gene: 7. The CDR3 nucleotides read TGTGCCAGCAGTCCTAGCGGGGGGCCGGGGGAGACCCAGTACTTC. This gives the protein CASSPSGGPGETQYF.

This clonotype showed up many times. This rearrangement joins TRBV18 to TRBJ2-1, with D hard to call. Germline-derived CDR1 and CDR2 are KGHSH and LQKENI. With 3 bases removed from V and 5 bases from J, the gap between germline ends came to 8 bases. The CDR3 totals 13 residues. This chain's CDR3 is CASSPQLNNEQFF. CDR3 nucleotides: TGTGCCAGCTCACCTCAACTTAACAATGAGCAGTTCTTC.

This clonotype was counted at least ten times. The chain recombines TRBV25-1 with TRBJ2-7, with D unclear. The CDR3 contains 13 residues. CDR1 and CDR2 from the germline V gene are MGHDK and SYGVNS. Trimming left V 4 bases short and J 0 bases short, with 7 bases between. CDR3: CASSGAASYEQYF. CDR3 in DNA: TGTGCCAGCAGTGGCGCGGCCTCCTACGAGCAGTACTTC.

The CDR3 DNA reads TGTGCCAGCAGCGTAGGTTTTTCGACAGTCCTGGCCAAAAACATTCAGTACTTC. Amino acids: CASSVGFSTVLAKNIQYF. The chain has TRBV9 and TRBJ2-4; tentatively, D is TRBD1 (5 bases). Deletions cut 0 bases from V and 1 base from J, with 17 bases between. Looked up from germline, CDR1 is SGDLS and CDR2 is YYNGEE. This CDR3 is built from 18 residues.

The chain employs TRBV28 and TRBJ1-2, with no clear D. The V and J ends lost 1 base and 8 bases respectively, with 8 bases between them. Per germline, CDR1 MDHEN and CDR2 SYDVKM. CDR3 length equals 12 residues. DNA for the CDR3: TGTGCCAGCAGTTTATTAGGGTGGGGCTACACCTTC. Translated, it gives CASSLLGWGYTF.

This clonotype was detected many times. The chain employs TRBV11-2 and TRBJ2-1, with TRBD2 matching 9 bases. CDR3 length: 24 amino acids. V gave up 0 bases and J gave up 0 bases; unmatched junction bases: 24. Germline assignment: CDR1 SGHAT and CDR2 FQNNGV. CDR3 residues: CASSLEPGQPSGRFSFSSYNEQFF. The DNA for the CDR3 is TGTGCCAGCAGCTTAGAGCCGGGACAGCCAAGCGGGAGGTTTTCATTTAGCTCCTACAATGAGCAGTTCTTC.

A few counts support this clonotype. The gene calls are TRBV5-6 and TRBJ2-7, with TRBD2 identical over 8 bases. Unmatched junction bases numbered 4, after V lost 4 bases and J lost 7 bases. Germline lookup yields CDR1 SGHDT and CDR2 YYEEEE. The CDR3 is 12 amino acids. The CDR3 spells CASSEGLGEQYF. As DNA, the CDR3 is TGTGCCAGCAGCGAGGGACTAGGGGAGCAGTACTTC.

V is TRBV5-1 and J is TRBJ1-3; D may be TRBD1 (6 bases). Germline loops: CDR1 SGHRS, CDR2 YFSETQ. Trimming removed 5 bases from V and 8 bases from J, with 14 bases in between. The CDR3 is 13 residues long. The CDR3 loop reads CASSRTAGDTIYF. CDR3 in DNA: TGCGCCAGCAGTAGGACAGCGGGAGACACCATATATTTT.

This clonotype was seen many times. The chain is built from TRBV24-1 and TRBJ2-1; D uncertain. The CDR3 has 16 amino acids. The V end lost 5 bases, the J end lost 2 bases, and 15 bases lay between the germline ends. Germline CDR1 reads KGHDR; CDR2 reads SFDVKD. CDR3 sequence reads: CATSGSKAGTYNEQFF. As DNA, the CDR3 is TGTGCCACCAGTGGCAGCAAGGCAGGTACCTACAATGAGCAGTTCTTC.

Many counts were recorded for this clonotype. This chain uses TRBV15 with TRBJ1-2; no definite D call. V lost 0 bases and J 4 bases, leaving 12 bases between the germline ends. Germline V lookup: CDR1 LNHNV, CDR2 YYDKDF (reference sequence). The CDR3 has 15 amino acids. Written as DNA, the CDR3 is TGTGCCACCAGCAGAGAGACTGTCTCAACCTATGGCTACACCTTC. It codes for CATSRETVSTYGYTF. The whole variable domain, filled in from reference TRBV15 and TRBJ1-2, reads DAMVIQNPRYQVTQFGKPVTLSCSQTLNHNVMYWYQQKSSQAPKLLFHYYDKDFNNEADTPDNFQSRRPNTSFCFLDIRSPGLGDTAMYLCATSRETVSTYGYTFGSGTRLTVV.

This clonotype was recorded many times. The V and J genes are TRBV29-1 and TRBJ2-5; 11 bases map to TRBD1. Trimming removed 0 bases from V and 7 bases from J; junction bases left unmatched: 13. The CDR3 sequence is 17 residues long. Germline CDR1 is SQVTM and CDR2 is ANQGSEA. The CDR3 loop is CSVEDPTGQGVGGTQYF. In DNA form, the CDR3 reads TGCAGCGTTGAAGATCCCACGGGACAGGGGGTAGGGGGGACCCAGTACTTC. The complete variable domain, with remaining parts taken from reference TRBV29-1 and TRBJ2-5, reads SAVISQKPSRDICQRGTSLTIQCQVDSQVTMMFWYRQQPGQSLTLIATANQGSEATYESGFVIDKFPISRPNLTFSTLTVSNMSPEDSSIYLCSVEDPTGQGVGGTQYFGPGTRLLVL.

On this clonotype: A much larger clone sits a single nucleotide away, making a read error possible. CDR3 bases: TGTGCCAGCAGCCAAGAATGGGACACCCACTATGGCTACACCTTC. Its protein is CASSQEWDTHYGYTF. The rearrangement joins TRBV3-1 to TRBJ1-2; D perhaps matches TRBD1 (6 bases). From germline, CDR1 is LGHDT and CDR2 YNNKEL (reference sequence). The length of the CDR3 is 15 residues. Trimming cost V 0 bases and J 3 bases, with 11 bases left between them.

In its sample, this clonotype was seen many times. The chain combines TRBV12-3 or TRBV12-4 with TRBJ2-7; maybe TRBD1 (6 bases). The V end was cut by 2 bases, the J end by 5 bases, with 16 bases between. The CDR3 is 15 residues long. The CDR3 DNA reads as TGTGCCAGCAGTTTACTTTTGGGGGCAAGCGACGAGCAGTACTTC. Translated, it gives CASSLLLGASDEQYF.

This clonotype was counted ten times or more. This chain joins TRBV6-4 and TRBJ2-2; 7 nucleotides align to TRBD1. V lost 0 bases and J lost 4; bases outside the gene matches: 2. The CDR3 spans 15 residues. Germline V gives CDR1 MRHNA, CDR2 SNTAGT. The CDR3 loop is CASSDSPGGTGELFF. In DNA form, the CDR3 reads TGTGCCAGCAGTGACTCTCCAGGGGGCACCGGGGAGCTGTTTTTT.